The present T cell receptor beta chain was sequenced within a study of immune characterization of retroperitoneal liposarcoma. TCRdb ran MiXCR on the PCR reads and lists one entry per CDR3 protein. The data contain about 3,000 distinct CDR3 sequences, approximately 45% of them singletons. CDR1 and CDR2 from the germline V gene are MNHEY and SMNVEV (reference sequence). Deletions cut 5 bases from V and 13 bases from J, with 18 bases between. This CDR3 contains 13 residues. This chain links TRBV27 with TRBJ2-1; D call uncertain. Specimen: tumor tissue. This clonotype was sampled from a male donor with retroperitoneal liposarcoma. The CDR3 loop reads CASSPYAEETQFF. The DNA for the CDR3 is TGTGCCAGCAGTCCCTACGCAGAAGAGACCCAGTTCTTC.